One and the same sample provided the 6 T cell receptor beta chains below, sequenced in a study of vaccination effects on CD4 cells after COVID-19. Sequencing used immunoSEQ multiplex PCR; TCRdb keeps in-frame clones, though not all of them. The repertoire includes more than 13,000 clones, 76% of them detected once, and around 23% sits in the top ten. Antigens of these TCRs are unknown. Before sequencing took place, the ViraFEST assay used viral peptide pools to expand antigen-specific CD4+ T cells. Investigators separated out CD4+ T cells once around eleven days of culture had passed. The person had a PCR-confirmed SARS-CoV-2 infection during March to December 2020. It was two doses of either the BNT162b2 or mRNA-1273 vaccine that participants received. Specimen: CD4+ T cells from PBMCs cultured with HCoV-NL63 spike peptides, collected after COVID-19 vaccination. Receptors originate from a human donor who had a prior SARS-CoV-2 infection.

This chain connects TRBV6-5 to TRBJ2-1; TRBD2 aligns across 9 bases. The trim removed 3 bases at V and 6 bases at J, leaving 6 bases unmatched. Germline V gene data show CDR1 as MNHEY and CDR2 as SVGAGI. This CDR3 contains 15 residues. The CDR3 nucleotides are TGTGCCAGCAGTTATGGGCTAGCGGGGTCCAATGAGCAGTTCTTC. Its protein is CASSYGLAGSNEQFF.

The chain carries TRBV20-1 and TRBJ2-7; D not resolved. V was trimmed by 6 bases and J by 4 bases, leaving 10 bases between them. CDR1 is DFQATT and CDR2 is SNEGSKA in the germline V gene (reference sequence). The CDR3 consists of 11 residues. CDR3 in DNA: TGCAGTGCGTGCAGCTCTTACGAGCAGTACTTC. Translation gives CSACSSYEQYF.

This clone appeared a few times. The chain links TRBV2 to TRBJ1-3; 7 bases fit TRBD1. The germline V gene has CDR1 SNHLY and CDR2 FYNNEI. The CDR3 has 12 amino acids. V lost 4 bases and J lost 7; bases outside the gene matches: 1. The CDR3 DNA reads TGTGCCAGCAGTGCAGGGGGGAACACCATATATTTT. This gives the protein CASSAGGNTIYF.

The chain couples TRBV11-2 to TRBJ2-5, with D unresolved. CDR1 and CDR2 (germline): SGHAT, FQNNGV. The V end was cut by 5 bases, the J end by 5 bases, with 21 bases between. CDR3 length: 16 residues. CDR3 in DNA: TGTGCCAGCAGCAGGACCCAGGCTTTGTTGGGGGAGACCCAGTACTTC. It encodes CASSRTQALLGETQYF.

The CDR3 DNA is TGTGCCAGCAGTTATCGGCCCCCCCTAGCGGACTCCTACAATGAGCAGTTCTTC. It is translated as CASSYRPPLADSYNEQFF. The chain joins TRBV7-8 to TRBJ2-1, with 7 positions matching TRBD2. The CDR3 contains 18 residues. From germline, CDR1 is SGHVS and CDR2 FQNEAQ. V lost 6 bases and J lost 0; bases outside the gene matches: 14.

This chain links TRBV27 with TRBJ2-1; 10 nucleotides align to TRBD2. The CDR3 sequence is 18 residues long. The germline V gene has CDR1 MNHEY and CDR2 SMNVEV (reference sequence). J was trimmed by 8 bases and V by 5 bases; bases with no gene match: 18. This chain's CDR3 is CASSSGRGVSRRVDEQFF. For the CDR3, the DNA is TGTGCCAGCAGTAGCGGGAGGGGGGTAAGTCGAAGGGTCGATGAGCAGTTCTTC.